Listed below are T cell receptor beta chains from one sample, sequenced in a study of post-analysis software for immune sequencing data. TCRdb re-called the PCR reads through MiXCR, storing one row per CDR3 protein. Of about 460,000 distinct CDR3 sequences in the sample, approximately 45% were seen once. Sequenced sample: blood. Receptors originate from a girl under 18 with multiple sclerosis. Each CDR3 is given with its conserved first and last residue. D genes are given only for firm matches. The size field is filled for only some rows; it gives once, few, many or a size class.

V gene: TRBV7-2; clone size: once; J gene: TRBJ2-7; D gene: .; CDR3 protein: CASSLDWLGDGYEQYF; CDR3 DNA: TGTGCCAGCAGCTTAGATTGGCTCGGAGACGGCTACGAGCAGTACTTC
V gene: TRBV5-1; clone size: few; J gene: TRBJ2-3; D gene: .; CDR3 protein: CASSQGQTSTDTQYF; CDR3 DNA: TGCGCCAGCAGCCAAGGACAGACTAGCACAGATACGCAGTATTTT
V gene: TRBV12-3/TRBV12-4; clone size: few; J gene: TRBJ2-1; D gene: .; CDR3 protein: CASSPGGHEQFF; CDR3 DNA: TGTGCCAGCAGCCCCGGAGGGCATGAGCAGTTCTTC
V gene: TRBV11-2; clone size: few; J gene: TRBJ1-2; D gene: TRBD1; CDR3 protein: CASREQGGHYGYTF; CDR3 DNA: TGTGCCAGCAGGGAACAGGGGGGGCACTATGGCTACACCTTC
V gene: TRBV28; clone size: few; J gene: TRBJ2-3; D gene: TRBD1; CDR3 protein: CASSLIDRGGSDTQYF; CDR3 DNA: TGTGCCAGCAGTTTGATCGACAGGGGAGGTTCAGATACGCAGTATTTT
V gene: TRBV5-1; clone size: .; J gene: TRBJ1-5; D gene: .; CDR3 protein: CASSLDNRGDQPQHF; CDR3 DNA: TGCGCCAGCAGCTTGGACAACCGAGGGGATCAGCCCCAGCATTTT
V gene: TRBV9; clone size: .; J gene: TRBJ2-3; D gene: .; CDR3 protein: CASSPETSTDTQYF; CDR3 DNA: TGTGCCAGCAGCCCCGAGACTAGCACAGATACGCAGTATTTT
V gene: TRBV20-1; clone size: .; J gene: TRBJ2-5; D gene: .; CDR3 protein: CSARAAVQETQYF; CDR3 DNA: TGCAGTGCTAGAGCGGCCGTTCAAGAGACCCAGTACTTC
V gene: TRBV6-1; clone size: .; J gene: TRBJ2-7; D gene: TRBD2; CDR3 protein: CASTPGLTRLLFYEQYF; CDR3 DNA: TGTGCCAGCACTCCGGGACTAACGAGACTACTATTCTACGAGCAGTACTTC
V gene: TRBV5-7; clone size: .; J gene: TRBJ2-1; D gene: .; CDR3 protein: CASSLAEGISYNEQFF; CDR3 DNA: TGTGCCAGCAGCTTGGCAGAGGGGATCTCCTACAATGAGCAGTTCTTC
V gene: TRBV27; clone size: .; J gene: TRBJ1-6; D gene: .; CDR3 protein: CASSLALTVINSPLHF; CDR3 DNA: TGTGCCAGCAGTTTAGCCCTGACAGTGATTAATTCACCCCTCCACTTT
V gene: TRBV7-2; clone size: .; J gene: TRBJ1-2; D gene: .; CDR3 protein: CASSLPGQHYGYTF; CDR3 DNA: TGTGCCAGCAGCTTACCTGGACAGCACTATGGCTACACCTTC
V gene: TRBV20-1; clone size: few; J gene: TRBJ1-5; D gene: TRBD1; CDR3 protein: CSAPGGLSNQPQHF; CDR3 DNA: TGCAGTGCCCCAGGGGGATTGAGCAATCAGCCCCAGCATTTT
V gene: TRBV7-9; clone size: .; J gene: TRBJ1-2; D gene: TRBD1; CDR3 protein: CASSLDRDSRDYTF; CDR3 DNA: TGTGCCAGCAGCTTGGACCGGGACAGCCGGGACTACACCTTC
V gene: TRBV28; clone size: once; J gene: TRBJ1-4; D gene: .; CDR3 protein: CASSFAGLPTNQKLFF; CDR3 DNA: TGTGCCAGCAGTTTTGCGGGCCTTCCAACTAACCAGAAACTGTTTTTT
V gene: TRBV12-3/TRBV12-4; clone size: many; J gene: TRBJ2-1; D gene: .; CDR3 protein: CASSLDSSYNEQFF; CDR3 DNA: TGTGCCAGCAGTTTAGACAGCTCCTACAATGAGCAGTTCTTC
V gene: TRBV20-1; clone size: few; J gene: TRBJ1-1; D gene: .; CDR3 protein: CSAPTRGTEAFF; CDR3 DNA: TGCAGTGCTCCCACTCGGGGAACTGAAGCTTTCTTT
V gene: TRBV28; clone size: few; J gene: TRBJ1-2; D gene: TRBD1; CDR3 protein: CASSSFGAGGGGGYGYTF; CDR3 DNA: TGTGCCAGCAGTTCTTTTGGGGCAGGGGGCGGCGGAGGCTATGGCTACACCTTC
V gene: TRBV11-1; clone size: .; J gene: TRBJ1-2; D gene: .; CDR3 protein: CASSQTDGLNYGYTF; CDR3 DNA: TGTGCCAGCAGCCAGACGGACGGCCTCAACTATGGCTACACCTTC
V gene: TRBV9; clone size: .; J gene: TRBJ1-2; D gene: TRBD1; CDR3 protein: CASSRQGGYYGYTF; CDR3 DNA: TGTGCCAGCAGTCGACAGGGGGGATACTATGGCTACACCTTC
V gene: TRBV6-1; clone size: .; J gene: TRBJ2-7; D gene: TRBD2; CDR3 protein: CASSPGLASDKQYF; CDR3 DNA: TGTGCCAGCAGCCCGGGACTAGCATCCGACAAGCAGTACTTC
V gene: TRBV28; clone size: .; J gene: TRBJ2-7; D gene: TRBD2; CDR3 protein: CASSLSGLAGAYEQYF; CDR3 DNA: TGTGCCAGCAGTTTATCTGGGCTAGCGGGAGCTTATGAGCAGTACTTC
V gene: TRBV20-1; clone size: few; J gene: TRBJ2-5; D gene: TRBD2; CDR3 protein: CSARVADPSGSGAETQYF; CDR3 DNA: TGCAGTGCTAGAGTCGCAGATCCTAGCGGGAGTGGAGCAGAGACCCAGTACTTC
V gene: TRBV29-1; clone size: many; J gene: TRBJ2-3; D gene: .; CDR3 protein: CSVVGRLTDTQYF; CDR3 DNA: TGCAGCGTGGTCGGAAGGCTCACAGATACGCAGTATTTT
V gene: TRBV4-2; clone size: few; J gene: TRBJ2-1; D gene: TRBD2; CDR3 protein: CASSQNIRTSASYNEQFF; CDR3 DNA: TGTGCCAGCAGCCAAAATATTCGGACTAGCGCCTCCTACAATGAGCAGTTCTTC
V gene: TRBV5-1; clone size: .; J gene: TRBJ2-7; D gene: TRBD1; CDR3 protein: CASSLTPGQGVREQYF; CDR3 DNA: TGCGCCAGCAGCTTGACGCCGGGACAGGGTGTTCGCGAGCAGTACTTC
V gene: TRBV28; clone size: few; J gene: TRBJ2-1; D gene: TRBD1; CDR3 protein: CASSPGGDNEQFF; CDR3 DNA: TGTGCCAGCAGTCCAGGGGGCGACAATGAGCAGTTCTTC